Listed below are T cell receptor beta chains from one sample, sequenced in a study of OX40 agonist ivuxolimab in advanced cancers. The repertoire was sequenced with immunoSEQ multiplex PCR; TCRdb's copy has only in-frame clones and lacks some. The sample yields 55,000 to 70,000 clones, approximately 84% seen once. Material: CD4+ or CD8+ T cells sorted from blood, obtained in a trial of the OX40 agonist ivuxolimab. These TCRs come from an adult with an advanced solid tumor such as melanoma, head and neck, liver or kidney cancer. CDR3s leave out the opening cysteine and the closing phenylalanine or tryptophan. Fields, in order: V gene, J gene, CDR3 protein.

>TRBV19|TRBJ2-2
ASSRGLRTGELF
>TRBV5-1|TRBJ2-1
ASSLFRNEQF
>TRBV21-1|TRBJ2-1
ASSKALPGRAENEQF
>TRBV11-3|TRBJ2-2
ASSLYSPGELF
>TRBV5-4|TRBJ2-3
ASSLIQGRADTQY
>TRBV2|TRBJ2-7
ASRIYPDSPLYEQY
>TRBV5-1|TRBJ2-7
ASSLLRGYEQY
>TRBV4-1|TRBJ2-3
ASSHSGSTDTQY
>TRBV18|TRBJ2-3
ASSPRDRTSGNTQY
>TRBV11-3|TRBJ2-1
ASSRKGRGISEQF
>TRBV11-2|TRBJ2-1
ASSQLPGAGPYNEQF
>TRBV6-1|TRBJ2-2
ASSEAGAGTGWTGELF
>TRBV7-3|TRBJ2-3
ASSLTGGRLDTQY
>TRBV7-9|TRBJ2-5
ASSLSEGTQY
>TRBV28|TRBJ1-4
ASSPGGHNEKLF
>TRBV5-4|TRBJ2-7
ASSLPVMPYEQY
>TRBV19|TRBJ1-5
ASSIDSSNQPQH
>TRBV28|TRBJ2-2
ASRGQGGGELF
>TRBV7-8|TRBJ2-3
ASSFTGGRTDTQY
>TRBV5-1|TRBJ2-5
ASRPEGGRETQY
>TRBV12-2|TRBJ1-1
ASRLAVGTGLMGRAEAF
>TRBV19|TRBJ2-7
ASSTASGISYEQY
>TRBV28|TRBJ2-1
ASGLYDEQF
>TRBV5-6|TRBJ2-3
ASSSWTNTQY
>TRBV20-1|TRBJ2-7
SAGGAYEQY
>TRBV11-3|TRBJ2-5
ASSLVRGQEY
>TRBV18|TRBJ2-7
ASSPSTAFLTYEQY
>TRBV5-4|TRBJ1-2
ASSLESPSRRGYT
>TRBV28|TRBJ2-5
ASSLLTSGQETQY
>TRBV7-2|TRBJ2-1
ASSRGDRVREQF
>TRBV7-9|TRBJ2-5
ASSLVGQGEETQY
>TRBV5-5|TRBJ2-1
ASSSGGGRSYNEQF
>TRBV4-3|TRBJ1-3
ASSQGTGGSGNTIY
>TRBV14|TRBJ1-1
ASSQGGVNTEAF
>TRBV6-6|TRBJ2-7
ASSSTNGGEQY
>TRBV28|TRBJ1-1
ASQQGAFGEAF
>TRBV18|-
ASSPLPYEQY
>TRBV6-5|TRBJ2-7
ASSYDRAEQY
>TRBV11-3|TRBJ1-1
ASSPKEGLRAEAF
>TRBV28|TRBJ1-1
ASSFAGGGKANTEAF
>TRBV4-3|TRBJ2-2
ASSQVTGGLTGELF
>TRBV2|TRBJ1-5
ASRNSRGGQPQH
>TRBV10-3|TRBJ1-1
AISERGGDTEAF
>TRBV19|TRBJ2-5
ASTRGLAGSETQY
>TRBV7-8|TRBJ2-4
ASSRTGGLLAKNIQY
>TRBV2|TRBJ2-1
ASSVTGTSVENEQF
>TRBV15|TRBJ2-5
ATSRDMETQY
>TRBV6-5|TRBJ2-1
ASSYVTRGEQF
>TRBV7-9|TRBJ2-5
ASSSGLAGGWGETQY
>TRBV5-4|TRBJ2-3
ASSLRDRTDTQY
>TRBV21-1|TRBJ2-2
ASTIVAGRGTGELF
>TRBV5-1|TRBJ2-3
ASSAPSGTSTDTQY
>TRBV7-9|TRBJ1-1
ASSLVDSEAF
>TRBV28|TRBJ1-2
ASSNLGTVDYGYT
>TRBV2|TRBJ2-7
ASSESLAGGPGEQY
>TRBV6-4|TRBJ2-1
ASRSDWNNEQF
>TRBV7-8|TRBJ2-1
ASSSYSGLIYNEQF